This T cell receptor (beta chain) was sequenced during a study of blood T cell repertoires in COVID-19. Study information: Samples of COVID-19 (acute and convalescent) were obtained from the United States, Italy and Spain. Sources were T cells, B-cell-depleted T cells, or PBMCs; the material itself was cDNA or gDNA.

TCRdb keeps only in-frame clones here, not all; method: immunoSEQ multiplex PCR. Of 20,000 to 30,000 clones in the sample, under 95% are singletons; the top ten hold under 5%. V was pared by 4 bases and J by 8 bases, with 11 bases of the junction left unmatched. Germline CDR1 and CDR2: LNHDA and SQIVND (reference sequence). This CDR3 is 16 amino acids long. The sequence was obtained from a woman in her forties or fifties with active COVID-19. The chain is built from TRBV19 and TRBJ1-4, with TRBD1 matching over 9 bases. The sample comprised peripheral blood. The CDR3 protein is CASSTADRGVREKLFF. CDR3 nucleotide sequence: TGTGCCAGTAGTACCGCGGACAGGGGAGTACGGGAAAAACTGTTTTTT.